The sequence of this T cell receptor (beta chain) was determined in a study of cytomegalovirus exposure and HLA in healthy donors. The CDR3 has 17 amino acids. Trimming removed 3 bases from V and 1 base from J; junction bases left unmatched: 9. The V gene's germline CDR1 is SGDLS and CDR2 YYNGEE. For this clone: Its antigen is as yet unknown.

The PCR contained 60 Vbeta and 13 Jbeta primers. The repertoire was sequenced with immunoSEQ multiplex PCR; TCRdb's copy has only in-frame clones and lacks some. The repertoire includes over 150,000 clones, more than 75% of them detected once, and around 2.6% sits in the top ten. Study results and caveats: A later analysis found common viral pathogens apparently linked to several of the most significant clusters.

This TCR derives from a man aged 25-45 years in good health and CMV-seropositive. What was sequenced was PBMCs. The gene calls are TRBV9 and TRBJ2-5; 10 bases align to TRBD2. The CDR3 region has the DNA TGTGCCAGCAGCGGACCTCCTAGCGGGAGCGCCCAAGAGACCCAGTACTTC. It is translated as CASSGPPSGSAQETQYF.